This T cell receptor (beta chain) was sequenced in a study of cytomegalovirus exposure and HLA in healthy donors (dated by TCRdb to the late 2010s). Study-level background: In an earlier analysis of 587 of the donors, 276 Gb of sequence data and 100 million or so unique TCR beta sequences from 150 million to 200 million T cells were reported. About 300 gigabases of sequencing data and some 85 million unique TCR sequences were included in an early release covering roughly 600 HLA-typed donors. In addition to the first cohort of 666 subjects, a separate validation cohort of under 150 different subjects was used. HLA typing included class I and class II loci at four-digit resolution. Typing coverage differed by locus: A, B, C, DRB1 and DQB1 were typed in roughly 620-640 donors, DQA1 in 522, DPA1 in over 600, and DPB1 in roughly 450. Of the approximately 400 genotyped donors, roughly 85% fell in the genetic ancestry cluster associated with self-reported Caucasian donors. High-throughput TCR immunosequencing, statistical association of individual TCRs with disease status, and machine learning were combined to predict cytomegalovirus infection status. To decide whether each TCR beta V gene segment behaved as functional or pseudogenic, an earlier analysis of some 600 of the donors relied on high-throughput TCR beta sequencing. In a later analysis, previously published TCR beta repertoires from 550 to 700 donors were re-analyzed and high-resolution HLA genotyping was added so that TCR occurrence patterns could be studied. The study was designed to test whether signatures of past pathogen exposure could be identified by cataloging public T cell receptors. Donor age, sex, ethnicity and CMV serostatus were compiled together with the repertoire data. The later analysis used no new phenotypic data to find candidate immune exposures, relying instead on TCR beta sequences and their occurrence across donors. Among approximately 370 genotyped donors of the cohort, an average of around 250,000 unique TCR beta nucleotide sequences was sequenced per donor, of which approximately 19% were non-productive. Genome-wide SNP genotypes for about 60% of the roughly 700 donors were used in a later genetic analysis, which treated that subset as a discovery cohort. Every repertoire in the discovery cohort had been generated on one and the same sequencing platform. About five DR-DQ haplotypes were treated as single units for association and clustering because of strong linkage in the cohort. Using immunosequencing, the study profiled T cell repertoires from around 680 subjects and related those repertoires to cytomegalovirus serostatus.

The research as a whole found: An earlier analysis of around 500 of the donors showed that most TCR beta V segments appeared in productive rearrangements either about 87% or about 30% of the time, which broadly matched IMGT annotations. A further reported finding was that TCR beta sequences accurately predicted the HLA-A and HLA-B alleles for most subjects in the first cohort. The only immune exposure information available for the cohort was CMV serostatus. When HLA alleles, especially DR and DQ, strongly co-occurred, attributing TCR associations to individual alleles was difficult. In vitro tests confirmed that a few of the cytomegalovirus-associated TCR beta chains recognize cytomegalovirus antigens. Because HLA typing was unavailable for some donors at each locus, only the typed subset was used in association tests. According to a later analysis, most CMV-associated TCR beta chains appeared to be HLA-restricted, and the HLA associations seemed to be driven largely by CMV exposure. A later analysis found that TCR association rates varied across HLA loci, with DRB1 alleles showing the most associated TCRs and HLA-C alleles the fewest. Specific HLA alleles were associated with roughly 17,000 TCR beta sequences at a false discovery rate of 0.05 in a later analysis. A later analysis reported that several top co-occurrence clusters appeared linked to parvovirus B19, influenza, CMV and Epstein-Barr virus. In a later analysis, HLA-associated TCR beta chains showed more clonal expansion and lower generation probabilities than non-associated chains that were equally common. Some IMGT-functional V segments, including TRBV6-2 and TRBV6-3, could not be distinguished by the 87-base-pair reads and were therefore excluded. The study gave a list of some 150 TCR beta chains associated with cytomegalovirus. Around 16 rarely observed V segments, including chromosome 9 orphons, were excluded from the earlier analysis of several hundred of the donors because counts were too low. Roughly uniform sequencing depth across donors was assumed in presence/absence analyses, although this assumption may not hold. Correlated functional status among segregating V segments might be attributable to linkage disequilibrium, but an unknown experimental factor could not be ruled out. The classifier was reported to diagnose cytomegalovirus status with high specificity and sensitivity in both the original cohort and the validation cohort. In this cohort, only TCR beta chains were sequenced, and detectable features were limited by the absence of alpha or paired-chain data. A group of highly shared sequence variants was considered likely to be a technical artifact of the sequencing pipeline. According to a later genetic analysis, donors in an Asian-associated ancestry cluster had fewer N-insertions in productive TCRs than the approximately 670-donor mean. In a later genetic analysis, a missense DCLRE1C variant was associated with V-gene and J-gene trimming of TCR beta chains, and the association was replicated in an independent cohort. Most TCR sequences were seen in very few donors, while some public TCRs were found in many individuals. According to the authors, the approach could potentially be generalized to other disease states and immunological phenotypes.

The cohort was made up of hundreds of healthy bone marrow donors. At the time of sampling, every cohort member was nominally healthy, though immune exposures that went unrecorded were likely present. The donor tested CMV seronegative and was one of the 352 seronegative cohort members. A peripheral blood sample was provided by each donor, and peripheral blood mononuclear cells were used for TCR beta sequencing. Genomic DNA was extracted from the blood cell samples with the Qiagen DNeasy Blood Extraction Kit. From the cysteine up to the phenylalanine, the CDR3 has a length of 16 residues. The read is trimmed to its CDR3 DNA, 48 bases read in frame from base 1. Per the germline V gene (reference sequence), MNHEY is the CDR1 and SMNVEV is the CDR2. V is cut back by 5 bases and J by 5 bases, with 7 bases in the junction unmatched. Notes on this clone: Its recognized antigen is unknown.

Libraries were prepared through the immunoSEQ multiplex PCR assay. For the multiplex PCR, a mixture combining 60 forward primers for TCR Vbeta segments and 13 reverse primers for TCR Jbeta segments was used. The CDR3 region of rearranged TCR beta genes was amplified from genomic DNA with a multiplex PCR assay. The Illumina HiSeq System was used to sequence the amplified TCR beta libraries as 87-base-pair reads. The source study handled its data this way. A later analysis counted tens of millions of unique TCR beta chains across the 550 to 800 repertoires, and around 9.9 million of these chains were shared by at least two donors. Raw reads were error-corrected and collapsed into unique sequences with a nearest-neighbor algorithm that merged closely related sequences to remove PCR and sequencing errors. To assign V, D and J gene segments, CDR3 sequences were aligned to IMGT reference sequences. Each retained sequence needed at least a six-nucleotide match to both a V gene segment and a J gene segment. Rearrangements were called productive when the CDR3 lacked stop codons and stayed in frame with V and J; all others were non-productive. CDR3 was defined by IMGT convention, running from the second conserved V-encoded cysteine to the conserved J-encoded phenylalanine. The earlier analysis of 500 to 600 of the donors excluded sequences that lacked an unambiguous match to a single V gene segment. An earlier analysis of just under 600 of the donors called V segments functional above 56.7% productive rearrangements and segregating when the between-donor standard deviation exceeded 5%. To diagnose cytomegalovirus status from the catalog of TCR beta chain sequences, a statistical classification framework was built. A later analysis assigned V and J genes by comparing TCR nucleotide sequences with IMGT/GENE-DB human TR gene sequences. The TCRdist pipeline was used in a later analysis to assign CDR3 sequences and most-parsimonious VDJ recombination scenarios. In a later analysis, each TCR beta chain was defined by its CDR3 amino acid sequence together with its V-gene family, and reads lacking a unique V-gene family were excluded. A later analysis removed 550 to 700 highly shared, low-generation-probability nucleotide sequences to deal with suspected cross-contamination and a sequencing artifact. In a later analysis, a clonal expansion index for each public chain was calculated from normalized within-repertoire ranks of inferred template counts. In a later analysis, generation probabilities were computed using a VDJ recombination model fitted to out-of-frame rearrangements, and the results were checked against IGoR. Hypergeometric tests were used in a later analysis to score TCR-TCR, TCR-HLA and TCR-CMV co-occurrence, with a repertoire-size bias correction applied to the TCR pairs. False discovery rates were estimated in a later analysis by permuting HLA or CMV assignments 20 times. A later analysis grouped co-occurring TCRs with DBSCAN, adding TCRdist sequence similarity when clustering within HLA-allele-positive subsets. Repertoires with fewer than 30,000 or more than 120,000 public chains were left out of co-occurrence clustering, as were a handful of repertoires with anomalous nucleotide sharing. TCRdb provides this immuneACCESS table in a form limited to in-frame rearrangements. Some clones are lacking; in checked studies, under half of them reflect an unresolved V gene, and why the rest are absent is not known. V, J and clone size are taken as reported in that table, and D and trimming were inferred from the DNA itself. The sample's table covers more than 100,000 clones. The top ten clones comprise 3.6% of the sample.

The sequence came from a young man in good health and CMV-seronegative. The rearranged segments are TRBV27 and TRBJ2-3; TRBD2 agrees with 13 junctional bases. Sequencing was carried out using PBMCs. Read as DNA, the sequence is TGTGCCAGCAGTCTTCGACTAGCGGGGGGTCAAGATACGCAGTATTTT. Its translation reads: CASSLRLAGGQDTQYF.